A single T cell receptor (beta chain) is shown here with its context. Data came from immunoSEQ multiplex PCR; TCRdb stores just in-frame clones and leaves some out. The sample yields hundreds of thousands of clones, around 75% seen once. This sample is part of a study of shared clonotypes between healthy human individuals. There are 13 residues in the CDR3. Germline values: CDR1 SGHRS, CDR2 YFSETQ. After removal of 3 bases from V and 1 base from J, the junction contained 0 bases not matched to a gene. Sequencing input: PBMCs. This chain joins TRBV5-1 and TRBJ2-7, with 8 bases matching TRBD1. The sequence came from a woman between 35 and 50 years old in good health. Some clones in this sample may be carry-over from other donors' samples. CDR3 DNA: TGCGCCAGCAGCTGGGACAGGTCCTACGAGCAGTACTTC. Its translation: CASSWDRSYEQYF. Filled out from reference TRBV5-1 and TRBJ2-7, the complete variable domain reads KAGVTQTPRYLIKTRGQQVTLSCSPISGHRSVSWYQQTPGQGLQFLFEYFSETQRNKGNFPGRFSGRQFSNSRSEMNVSTLELGDSALYLCASSWDRSYEQYFGPGTRLTVT.